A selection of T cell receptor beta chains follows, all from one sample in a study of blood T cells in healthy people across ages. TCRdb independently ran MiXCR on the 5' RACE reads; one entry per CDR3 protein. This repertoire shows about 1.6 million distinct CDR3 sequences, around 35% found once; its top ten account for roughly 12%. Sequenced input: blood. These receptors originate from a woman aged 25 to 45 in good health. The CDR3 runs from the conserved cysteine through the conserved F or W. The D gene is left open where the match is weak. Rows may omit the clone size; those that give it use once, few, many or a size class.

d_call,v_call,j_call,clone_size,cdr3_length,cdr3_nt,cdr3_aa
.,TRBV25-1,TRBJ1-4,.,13,TGTGCCAGCAGTGAATCCCCCCAGGAAAAACTGTTTTTT,CASSESPQEKLFF
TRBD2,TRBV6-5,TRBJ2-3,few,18,TGTGCCAGCAGTTACGTTAGCGGGGGGGCGAGCGGCACAGATACGCAGTATTTT,CASSYVSGGASGTDTQYF
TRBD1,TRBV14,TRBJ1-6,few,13,TGTGCCAGCAGCCAAGGGTCGTCGGACAGGCTCCACTTT,CASSQGSSDRLHF
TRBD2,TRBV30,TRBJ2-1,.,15,TGTGCCTGGAATCTCATAAGGCGGGGGGGCAATGAGCAGTTCTTC,CAWNLIRRGGNEQFF
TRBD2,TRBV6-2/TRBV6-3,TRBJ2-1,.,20,TGTGCCAGCAGTTACCCACAGCGGGAGAGTCTTGAAAGCTCCTACAATGAGCAGTTCTTC,CASSYPQRESLESSYNEQFF
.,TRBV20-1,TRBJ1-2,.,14,TGCAGTGCTCCAACGGGGGCTTCAAACTATGGCTACACCTTC,CSAPTGASNYGYTF
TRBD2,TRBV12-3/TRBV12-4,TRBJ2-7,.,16,TGTGCCAGCAGGAGGACTAGCGGGAGGGATGACTACGAGCAGTACTTC,CASRRTSGRDDYEQYF
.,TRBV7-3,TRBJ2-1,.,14,TGTGCCAGCAGCTTGGCCGGGACAAACGGCGAGCAGTTCTTC,CASSLAGTNGEQFF
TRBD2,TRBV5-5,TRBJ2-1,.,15,TGTGCCAGCACCTCTCTAGCGGGACTTTACAATGAGCAGTTCTTC,CASTSLAGLYNEQFF
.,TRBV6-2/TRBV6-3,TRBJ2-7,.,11,TGTGCCAGCAGTACGACATCCGTGCAGTACTTC,CASSTTSVQYF
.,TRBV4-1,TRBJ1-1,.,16,TGCGCCAGCAGCCCTATACAAGAACAGTTGAACACTGAAGCTTTCTTT,CASSPIQEQLNTEAFF
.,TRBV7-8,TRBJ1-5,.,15,TGTGCCAGCAGCTTATCTCGGTGGGAAAATCAGCCCCAGCATTTT,CASSLSRWENQPQHF
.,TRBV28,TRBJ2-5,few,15,TGTGCCAGCGGTGCCCGGTCCATGGCCCAAGAGACCCAGTACTTC,CASGARSMAQETQYF
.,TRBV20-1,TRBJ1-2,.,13,TGCAGTGCTAGACAAAGGGGGACGTCTGGCTACACCTTC,CSARQRGTSGYTF
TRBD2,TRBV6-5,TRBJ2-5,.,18,TGTGCCAGCAGTTACGGGGGTAGCGGGAGTCTTCAAAGGGAGACCCAGTACTTC,CASSYGGSGSLQRETQYF
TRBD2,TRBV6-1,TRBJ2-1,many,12,TGTGCCAGTCAGTCATGGGAGGGTAAGCAGTTCTTC,CASQSWEGKQFF
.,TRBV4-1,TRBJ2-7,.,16,TGCGCCAGCAGCCAAGCCCGGACGGAGGCCTCCTACGAGCAGTACTTC,CASSQARTEASYEQYF
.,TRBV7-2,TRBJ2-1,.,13,TGTGCCAGCAGCTTATTCGGGGGCCCTGAGCAGTTCTTC,CASSLFGGPEQFF
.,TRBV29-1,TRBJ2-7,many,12,TGCAGCGTTGGTGGGGAGAGCTACGAGCAGTACTTC,CSVGGESYEQYF
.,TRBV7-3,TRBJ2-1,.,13,TGTGCCAGCAGCTTAACGAGACAGGATGAGCAGTTCTTC,CASSLTRQDEQFF
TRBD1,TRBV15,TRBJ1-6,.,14,TGTGCCACCGCAAAACAGGGGAATAATTCACCCCTCCACTTT,CATAKQGNNSPLHF
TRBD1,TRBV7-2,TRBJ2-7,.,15,TGTGCCAGCAGCTCAGGGACAGGGGCTGGCTACGAGCAGTACTTC,CASSSGTGAGYEQYF
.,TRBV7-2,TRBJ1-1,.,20,TGTGTCAGCAGCTTAAGTAGAAGAGGACATCTAAAGGGGATGAACACTGAAGCTTTCTTT,CVSSLSRRGHLKGMNTEAFF
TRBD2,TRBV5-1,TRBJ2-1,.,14,TGCGCCAGCAGCTCGACAGCGGGGGTTGATGAGCAGTTCTTC,CASSSTAGVDEQFF
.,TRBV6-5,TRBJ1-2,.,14,TGTGCCACCCTAAGTCCAAATGTGATCTATGGCTACACCTTC,CATLSPNVIYGYTF
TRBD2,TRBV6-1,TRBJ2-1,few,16,TGTGCCAGCAGTGAAGATTTCGGGACTAGCGGTGATGAGCAGTTCTTC,CASSEDFGTSGDEQFF
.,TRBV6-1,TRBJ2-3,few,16,TGTGCCAGCCCACGGAGGGCCCCAGGAGGGACAGATACGCAGTATTTT,CASPRRAPGGTDTQYF
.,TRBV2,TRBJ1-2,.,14,TGTGCCAGTACCGGGGAGGCTTACTACTATGGCTACACCTTC,CASTGEAYYYGYTF
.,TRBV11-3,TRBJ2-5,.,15,TGTGCCAGCAGCTTAGATGGAGAGGCCCAAGAGACCCAGTACTTC,CASSLDGEAQETQYF
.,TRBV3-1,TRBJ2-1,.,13,TGTGCCAGCAGCCGGGTCGTTAACAATGAGCAGTTCTTC,CASSRVVNNEQFF
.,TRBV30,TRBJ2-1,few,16,TGTGCCTGGAGTGTTTTGTACGTAACTGACGGCAATGAGCAGTTCTTC,CAWSVLYVTDGNEQFF
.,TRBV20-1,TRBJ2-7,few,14,TGCAGTGCTAAGGCTGCTCGGGACGGCTACGAGCAGTACTTC,CSAKAARDGYEQYF
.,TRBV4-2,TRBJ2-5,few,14,TGTGCCAGCAGCCAAGACAAACGGCAAGAGACCCAGTACTTC,CASSQDKRQETQYF
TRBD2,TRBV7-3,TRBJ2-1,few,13,TGTGCCAGCAGCTCCACGACTAGCAGGGAGCAGTTCTTC,CASSSTTSREQFF
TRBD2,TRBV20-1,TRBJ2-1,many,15,TGCAGTGCTAGAGAATACGGCGGGAGCAGGAATGAGCAGTTCTTC,CSAREYGGSRNEQFF
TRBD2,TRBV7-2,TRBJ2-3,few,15,TGTGCCAGCAGCTTTCGGACTAGCGGGGATACTAGGAAGTATTTT,CASSFRTSGDTRKYF
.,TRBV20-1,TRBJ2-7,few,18,TGCAGTGCTAGAGATGATTCCAGGATTGGATTCGGGGTTTACGAGCAGTACTTC,CSARDDSRIGFGVYEQYF
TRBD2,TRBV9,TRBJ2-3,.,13,TGTGCCAGCAGCCCCACTAGCGGGGGTACGCAGTATTTT,CASSPTSGGTQYF
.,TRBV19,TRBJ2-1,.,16,TGTGCCAGTAGTATCTTGGCGCGGGGGACAATCAATGAGCAGTTCTTC,CASSILARGTINEQFF
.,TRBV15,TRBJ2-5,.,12,TGTGCCACCAGCAGAGATCGGGTGACCCAGTACTTC,CATSRDRVTQYF
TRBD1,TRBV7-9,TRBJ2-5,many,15,TGTGCCAGCAGCCAAGACAGGGGGATCCAAGAGACCCAGTACTTC,CASSQDRGIQETQYF
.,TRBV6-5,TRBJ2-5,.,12,TGTGCCAGCAGGACCGGACTTTCTGGGCAGTACTTC,CASRTGLSGQYF
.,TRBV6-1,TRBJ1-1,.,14,TGTGCCAGCTTCTTCAAGGGGGGGGACACTGAAGCTTTCTTT,CASFFKGGDTEAFF
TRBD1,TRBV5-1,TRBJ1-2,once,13,TGCGCCAGCAGCTTGCCCGGACAGGATGGCTACACCTTC,CASSLPGQDGYTF